Reported below is one TCR beta chain. Its target is unknown. The data were taken from a study of T cell responses to AZD1222 COVID-19 vaccine. Using immunoSEQ multiplex PCR, the repertoire was profiled, and TCRdb retains in-frame clones only, with some absent. The repertoire holds approximately 67,000 clones, 83% seen once, with about 6.1% in the top ten. The V and J ends lost 5 bases and 4 bases respectively, with 15 bases between them. CDR3 length equals 14 residues. The germline V gene has CDR1 SGHNT and CDR2 YENEEA. Study-level results: Possibly, clonal diversity was underestimated; donors were largely white British and included more females. Reportedly, close to half of spike-specific TCRs are directed against unmutated variant regions.

Sequences were derived from peripheral blood, sampled 28 days after the second AZD1222 dose. The clonotype comes from an adult who received the AZD1222 COVID-19 vaccine. The chain joins TRBV11-3 to TRBJ2-7; unclear D gene. CDR3 protein: CASSPYDAPYEQYF. As DNA, the CDR3 is TGTGCCAGCAGCCCCTACGATGCGCCTTACGAGCAGTACTTC.